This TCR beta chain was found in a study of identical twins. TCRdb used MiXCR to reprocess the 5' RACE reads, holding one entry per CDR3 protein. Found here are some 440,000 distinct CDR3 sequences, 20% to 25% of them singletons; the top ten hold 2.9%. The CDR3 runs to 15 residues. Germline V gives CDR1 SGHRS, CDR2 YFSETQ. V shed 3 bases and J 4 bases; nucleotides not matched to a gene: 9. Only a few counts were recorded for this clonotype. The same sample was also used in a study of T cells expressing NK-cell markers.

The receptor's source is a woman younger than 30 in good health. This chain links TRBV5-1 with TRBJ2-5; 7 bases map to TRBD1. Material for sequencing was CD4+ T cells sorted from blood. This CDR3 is CASSYVTGSSETQYF. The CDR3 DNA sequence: TGCGCCAGCAGCTATGTGACAGGGTCATCAGAGACCCAGTACTTC.